The following is a T cell receptor beta chain sequence with its context. Its antigen is unknown. The source of the sample is a study of CD8 T cells in Susac syndrome. General study results and limits: The study recognized that the number of individuals in its TCR sequencing and HLA analysis was relatively small.

Random hexamers were used to reverse transcribe the RNA input (about 0.45 to 1 ug). The method of amplification for TCR beta CDR3 was immunoSEQ multiplex PCR, covering 54 Vbeta and 13 Jbeta. TCRdb analysed the immunoSEQ multiplex PCR reads with MiXCR anew, one entry per CDR3 protein. Among around 140,000 distinct CDR3 sequences listed, 94% were seen once. Input material: CD4+ T cells from PBMCs. This sequence originates from a human donor in good health.

The CDR3 DNA follows: TGCAGCCCGGGGGAGCGGGAGGGCTACGAGCAGTACTTC. Protein: CSPGEREGYEQYF. The rearrangement joins TRBV29-1 to TRBJ2-7; 10 bases line up with TRBD2. Germline V lookup: CDR1 SQVTM, CDR2 ANQGSEA. V gave up 8 bases and J gave up 3 bases; unmatched junction bases: 7. CDR3 size: 13 residues.